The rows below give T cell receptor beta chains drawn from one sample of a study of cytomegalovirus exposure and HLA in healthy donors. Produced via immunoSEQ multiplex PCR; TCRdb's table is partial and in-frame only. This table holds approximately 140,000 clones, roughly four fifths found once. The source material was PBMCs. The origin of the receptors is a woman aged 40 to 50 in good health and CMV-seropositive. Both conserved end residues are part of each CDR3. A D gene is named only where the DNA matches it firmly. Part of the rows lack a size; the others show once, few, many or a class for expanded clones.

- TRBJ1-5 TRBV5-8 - TGTGCCAGCAGCTTGGGTGGGGGGAGCAATCAGCCCCAGCATTTT CASSLGGGSNQPQHF
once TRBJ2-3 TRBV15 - TGTGCCACCAGCAGAGTAGGAGGTGCTAGCTCTAGCACAGATACGCAGTATTTT CATSRVGGASSSTDTQYF
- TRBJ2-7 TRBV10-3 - TGTGCCCACGCCGGGGGATCCTACGAGCAGTACTTC CAHAGGSYEQYF
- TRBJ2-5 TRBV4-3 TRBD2 TGCGCCAGCAGCCAAGGGAGGGGGATCGGGTTAGCGGGAGGAGAGACCCAGTACTTC CASSQGRGIGLAGGETQYF
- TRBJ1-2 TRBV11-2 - TGTGCCAGCAGCTTACAGGACATCCCTGGGGTCCGCGATGGCTACACCTTC CASSLQDIPGVRDGYTF
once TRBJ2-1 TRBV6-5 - TGTGCCAGCAACCGGAGGGATGAGCAGTTCTTC CASNRRDEQFF
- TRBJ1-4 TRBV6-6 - TGTGCCAGCAGTTACGTGGCTTCTGAAAAACTGTTTTTT CASSYVASEKLFF
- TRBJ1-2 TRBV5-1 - TGCGCCAGCAGCTTGGGCGAAGGGAGGGTCACTAACTATGGCTACACCTTC CASSLGEGRVTNYGYTF
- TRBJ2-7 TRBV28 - TGTGCCAGCAGTCTGGGACACCCCTACGAGCAGTACTTC CASSLGHPYEQYF
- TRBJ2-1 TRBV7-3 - TGTGCCAGCAGCCCCCTAGCGTCCAGCTCCTACAATGAGCAGTTCTTC CASSPLASSSYNEQFF
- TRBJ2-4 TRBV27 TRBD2 TGTGCCAGCAGTCTACCTCCGGGACTAGCGTTAGCCAAAAACATTCAGTACTTC CASSLPPGLALAKNIQYF
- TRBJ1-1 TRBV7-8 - TGTGCCAGCAGCCGAAGGGACATTTGGGGAATGAACACTGAAGCTTTCTTT CASSRRDIWGMNTEAFF
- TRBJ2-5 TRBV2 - TGTGCCAGCAGTGAAGAGGGGGAATGGGAGACCCAGTACTTC CASSEEGEWETQYF
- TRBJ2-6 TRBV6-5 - TGTGCCAGCAGTTCGGTTGCAGGTACCGGGGCCAACGTCCTGACTTTC CASSSVAGTGANVLTF
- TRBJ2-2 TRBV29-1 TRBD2 TGCAGCGCAATACTAGCGGGACTTAACACCGGGGAGCTGTTTTTT CSAILAGLNTGELFF
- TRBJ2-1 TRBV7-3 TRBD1 TGTGCCAGCAGCTTAACCGCGGGACAGGGGAATGAGCAGTTCTTC CASSLTAGQGNEQFF
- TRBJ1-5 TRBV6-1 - TGTGCCGCCTTTGGGGGCAGGGGAGAGCCCCAGCATTTT CAAFGGRGEPQHF
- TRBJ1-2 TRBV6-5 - TGTGCCAGCAGTCCCAACCTCCTCAGGGACTATGGCTACACCTTC CASSPNLLRDYGYTF
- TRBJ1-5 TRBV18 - TGTGCCAGCTCACCCCCGGGGGGCCAGCCCCAGCATTTT CASSPPGGQPQHF
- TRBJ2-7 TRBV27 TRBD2 TGTGCCAGCAGTTTTGGACTAGCGAGCTCCTACGAGCAGTACTTC CASSFGLASSYEQYF
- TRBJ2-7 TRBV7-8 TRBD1 TGTGCCAGCAGCTTACTCAACAGGGGCAGTTCCTACGAGCAGTACTTC CASSLLNRGSSYEQYF
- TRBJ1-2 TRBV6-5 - TGTGCCAGCAGTTACTCTCGACAGGTAGCTAACTATGGCTACACCTTC CASSYSRQVANYGYTF
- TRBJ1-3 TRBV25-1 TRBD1 TGTGCCAGCAGTGAATTTACAGGGGTTGGAAACACCATATATTTT CASSEFTGVGNTIYF
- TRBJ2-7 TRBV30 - TGTGCCTGGAGTGGGGTGGCTGGTGGCAGGGGTTCATACGAGCAGTACTTC CAWSGVAGGRGSYEQYF
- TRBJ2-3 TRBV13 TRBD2 TGTGCCAGCAGTCTCCGGGGGGGGCTGACAGATACGCAGTATTTT CASSLRGGLTDTQYF
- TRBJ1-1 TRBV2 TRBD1 TGTGCCAGCAGTGAGTTGTCTAGGGGGCTAGATACTGAAGCTTTCTTT CASSELSRGLDTEAFF
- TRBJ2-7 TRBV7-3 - TGTGCCAGCAGCTTCGGCGGGACCTACGAGCAGTACTTC CASSFGGTYEQYF
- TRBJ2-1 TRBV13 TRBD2 TGTGCCAGCAGCTTACTAACAGCGGGAGTCTCCTACAATGAGCAGTTCTTC CASSLLTAGVSYNEQFF
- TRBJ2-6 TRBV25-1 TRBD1 TGTGCCAGCAGTGCGACAGGGACTGGGGCCAACGTCCTGACTTTC CASSATGTGANVLTF
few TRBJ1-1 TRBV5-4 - TGTGCCAGCAGAATTCAGGGGAAAGCTTTCTTT CASRIQGKAFF
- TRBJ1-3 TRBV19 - TGTGCCAGTAGTATAGATCCGGTAGCCTCTGGAAACACCATATATTTT CASSIDPVASGNTIYF